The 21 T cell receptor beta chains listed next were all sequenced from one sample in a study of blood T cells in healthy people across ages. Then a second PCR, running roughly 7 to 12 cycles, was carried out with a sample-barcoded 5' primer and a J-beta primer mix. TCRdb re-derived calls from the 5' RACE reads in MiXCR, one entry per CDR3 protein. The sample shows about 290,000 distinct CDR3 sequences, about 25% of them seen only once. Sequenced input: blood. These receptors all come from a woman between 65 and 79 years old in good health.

CDR3 DNA sequence: TGTGCCAGCAGCAAGACAGGGGGGAACTATGGCTACACCTTC. Amino acids: CASSKTGGNYGYTF. This sequence joins TRBV4-2 and TRBJ1-2; 9 bases agree with TRBD1. Germline CDR1 and CDR2: LGHNA and YNFKEQ. The CDR3 is made up of 14 amino acids. The trim removed 5 bases at V and 2 bases at J, leaving 3 bases unmatched.

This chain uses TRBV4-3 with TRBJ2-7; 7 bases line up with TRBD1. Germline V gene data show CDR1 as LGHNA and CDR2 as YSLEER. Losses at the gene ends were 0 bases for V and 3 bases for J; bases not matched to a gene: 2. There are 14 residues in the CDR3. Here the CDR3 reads CASSQDQGVYEQYF. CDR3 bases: TGCGCCAGCAGCCAAGATCAGGGGGTCTACGAGCAGTACTTC.

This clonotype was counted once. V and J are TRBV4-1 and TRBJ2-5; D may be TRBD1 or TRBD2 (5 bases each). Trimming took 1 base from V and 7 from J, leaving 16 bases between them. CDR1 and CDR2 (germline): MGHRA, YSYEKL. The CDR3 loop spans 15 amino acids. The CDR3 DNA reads TGCGCCAGCAGCCAAGTCCGGGGCTCCGTGGGGACCCAGTACTTC. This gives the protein CASSQVRGSVGTQYF.

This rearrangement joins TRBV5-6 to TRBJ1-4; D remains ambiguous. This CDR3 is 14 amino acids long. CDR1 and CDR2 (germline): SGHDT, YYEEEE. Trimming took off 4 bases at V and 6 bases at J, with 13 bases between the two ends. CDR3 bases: TGTGCCAGCAGCCTTCTCTCCGGGGATGAAAAACTGTTTTTT. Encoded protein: CASSLLSGDEKLFF.

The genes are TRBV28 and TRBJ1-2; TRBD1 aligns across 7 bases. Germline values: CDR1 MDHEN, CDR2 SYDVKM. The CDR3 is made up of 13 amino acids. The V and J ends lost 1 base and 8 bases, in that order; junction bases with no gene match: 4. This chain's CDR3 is CASSLSQGIGYTF. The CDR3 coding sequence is TGTGCCAGCAGTTTATCACAGGGGATCGGCTACACCTTC.

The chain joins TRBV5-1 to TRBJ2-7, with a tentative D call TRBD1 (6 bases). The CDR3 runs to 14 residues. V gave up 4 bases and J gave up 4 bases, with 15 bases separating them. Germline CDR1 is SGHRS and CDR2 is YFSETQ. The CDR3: CASSPNTGQYEQYF. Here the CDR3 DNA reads TGCGCCAGCAGCCCGAATACTGGACAGTACGAGCAGTACTTC.

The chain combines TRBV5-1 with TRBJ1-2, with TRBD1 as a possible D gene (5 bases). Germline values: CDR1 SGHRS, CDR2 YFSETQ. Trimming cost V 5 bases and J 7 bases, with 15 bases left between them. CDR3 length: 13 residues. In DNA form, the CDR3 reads TGCGCCAGCAGGGGGACCGACTCGGGTGGCTACACCTTC. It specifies CASRGTDSGGYTF.

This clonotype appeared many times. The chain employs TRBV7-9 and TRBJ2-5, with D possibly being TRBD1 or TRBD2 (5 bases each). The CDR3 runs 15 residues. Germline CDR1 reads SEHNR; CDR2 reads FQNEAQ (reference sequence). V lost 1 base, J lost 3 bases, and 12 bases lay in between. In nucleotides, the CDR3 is TGTGCCAGCAGCTTAGATGGGACGGTAGAAGAGACCCAGTACTTC. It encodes CASSLDGTVEETQYF.

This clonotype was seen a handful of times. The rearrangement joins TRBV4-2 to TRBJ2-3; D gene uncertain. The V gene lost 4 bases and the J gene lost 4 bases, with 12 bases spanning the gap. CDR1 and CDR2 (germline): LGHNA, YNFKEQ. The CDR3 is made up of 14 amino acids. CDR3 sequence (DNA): TGTGCCAGCAGCCCACGAGGAGAGCCAGATACGCAGTATTTT. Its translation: CASSPRGEPDTQYF.

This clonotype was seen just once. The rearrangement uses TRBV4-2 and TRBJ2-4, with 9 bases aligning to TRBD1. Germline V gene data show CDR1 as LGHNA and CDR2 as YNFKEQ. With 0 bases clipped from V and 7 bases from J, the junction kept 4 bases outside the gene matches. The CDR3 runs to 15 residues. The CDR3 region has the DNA TGTGCCAGCAGCCAAGATCCGGGACAGGGTAACATTCAGTACTTC. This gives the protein CASSQDPGQGNIQYF.

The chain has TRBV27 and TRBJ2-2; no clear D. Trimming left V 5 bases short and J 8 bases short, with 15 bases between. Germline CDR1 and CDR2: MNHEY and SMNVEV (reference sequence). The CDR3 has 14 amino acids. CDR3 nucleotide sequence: TGTGCCAGCAGTCCACAAGTCTTGGGAGGGGAGCTGTTTTTT. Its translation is CASSPQVLGGELFF.

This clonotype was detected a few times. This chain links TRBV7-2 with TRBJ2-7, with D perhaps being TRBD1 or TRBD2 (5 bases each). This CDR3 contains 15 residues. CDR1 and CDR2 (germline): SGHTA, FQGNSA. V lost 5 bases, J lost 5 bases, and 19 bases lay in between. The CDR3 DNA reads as TGTGCCAGCAGCCCGCGAGGGCCAACAGGCCACGAGCAGTACTTC. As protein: CASSPRGPTGHEQYF.

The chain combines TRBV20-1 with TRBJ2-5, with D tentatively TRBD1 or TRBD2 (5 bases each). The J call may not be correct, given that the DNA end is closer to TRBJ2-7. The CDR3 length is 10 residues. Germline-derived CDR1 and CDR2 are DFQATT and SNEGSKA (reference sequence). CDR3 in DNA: TGCAGTTTCCAGGGAGACGAGCAGTACTTC. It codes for CSFQGDEQYF.

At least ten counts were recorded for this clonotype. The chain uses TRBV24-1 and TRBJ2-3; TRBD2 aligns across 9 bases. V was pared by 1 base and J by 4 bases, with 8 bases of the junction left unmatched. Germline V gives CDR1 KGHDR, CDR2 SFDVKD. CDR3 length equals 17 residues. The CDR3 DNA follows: TGTGCCACCAGTGATTTAGGTGGCGGGAGGGAAGCAGATACGCAGTATTTT. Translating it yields CATSDLGGGREADTQYF.

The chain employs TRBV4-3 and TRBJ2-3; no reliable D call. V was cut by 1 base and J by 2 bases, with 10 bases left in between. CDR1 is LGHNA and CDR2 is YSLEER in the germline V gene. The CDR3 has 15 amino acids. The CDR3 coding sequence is TGCGCCAGCAGCCAAGGGTGGCAGAACACAGATACGCAGTATTTT. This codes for CASSQGWQNTDTQYF.

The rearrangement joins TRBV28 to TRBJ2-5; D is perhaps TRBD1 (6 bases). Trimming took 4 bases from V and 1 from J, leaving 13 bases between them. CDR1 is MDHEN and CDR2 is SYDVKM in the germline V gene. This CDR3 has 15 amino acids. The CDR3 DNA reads TGTGCCAGCAGTTCCCAGGGGCTACCCCAAGAGACCCAGTACTTC. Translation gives CASSSQGLPQETQYF.

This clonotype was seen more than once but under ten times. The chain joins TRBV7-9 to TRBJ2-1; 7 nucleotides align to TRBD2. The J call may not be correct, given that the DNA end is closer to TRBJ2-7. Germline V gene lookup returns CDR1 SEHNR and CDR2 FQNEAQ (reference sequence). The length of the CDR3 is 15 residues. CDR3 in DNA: TGTGCCAGCAACGGCGAGGGACTACCTTCCTACGAGCAGTACTTC. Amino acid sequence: CASNGEGLPSYEQYF.

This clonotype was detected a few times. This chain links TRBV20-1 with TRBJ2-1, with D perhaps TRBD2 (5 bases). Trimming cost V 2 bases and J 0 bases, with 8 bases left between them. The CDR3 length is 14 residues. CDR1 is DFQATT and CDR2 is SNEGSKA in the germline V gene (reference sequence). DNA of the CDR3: TGCAGTGCTAGAAGAGACTACTCCTACAATGAGCAGTTCTTC. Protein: CSARRDYSYNEQFF.

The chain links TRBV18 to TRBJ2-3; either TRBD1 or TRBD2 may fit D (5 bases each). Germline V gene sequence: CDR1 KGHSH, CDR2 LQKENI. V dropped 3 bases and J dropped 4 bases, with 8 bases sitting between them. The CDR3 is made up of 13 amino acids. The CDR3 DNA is TGTGCCAGCTCACCGGGGGTTTCAGATACGCAGTATTTT. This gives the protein CASSPGVSDTQYF. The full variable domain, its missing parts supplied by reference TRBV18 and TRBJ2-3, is NAGVMQNPRHLVRRRGQEARLRCSPMKGHSHVYWYRQLPEEGLKFMVYLQKENIIDESGMPKERFSAEFPKEGPSILRIQQVVRGDSAAYFCASSPGVSDTQYFGPGTRLTVL.

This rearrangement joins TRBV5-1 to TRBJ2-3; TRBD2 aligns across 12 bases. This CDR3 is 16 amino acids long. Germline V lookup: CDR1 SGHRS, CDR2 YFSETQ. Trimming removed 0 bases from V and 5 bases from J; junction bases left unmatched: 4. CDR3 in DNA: TGCGCCAGCAGCTTGGGGACTAGCGGGAATTTAGATACGCAGTATTTT. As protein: CASSLGTSGNLDTQYF.

For the CDR3, the DNA is TGTGCCAGCAGTGCCAAGGACAGGGGGCTCAATGGCTACACCTTC. Translated: CASSAKDRGLNGYTF. The genes are TRBV6-1 and TRBJ1-2, with 11 bases matching TRBD1. Germline CDR1 reads MNHNS; CDR2 reads SASEGT. The CDR3 runs 15 residues. Trimming took 4 bases from V and 6 from J; bases not matched to a gene: 7.